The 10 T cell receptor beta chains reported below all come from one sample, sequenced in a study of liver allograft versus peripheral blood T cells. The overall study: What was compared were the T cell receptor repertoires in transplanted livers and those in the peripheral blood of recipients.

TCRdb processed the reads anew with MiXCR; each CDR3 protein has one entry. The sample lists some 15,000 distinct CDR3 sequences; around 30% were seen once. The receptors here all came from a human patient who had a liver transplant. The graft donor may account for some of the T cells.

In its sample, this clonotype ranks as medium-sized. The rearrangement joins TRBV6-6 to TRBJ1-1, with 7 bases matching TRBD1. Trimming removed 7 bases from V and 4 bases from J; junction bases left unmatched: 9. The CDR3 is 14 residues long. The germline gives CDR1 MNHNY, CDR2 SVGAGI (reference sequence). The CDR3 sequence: CASTYGQASTEAFF. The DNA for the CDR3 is TGTGCCAGCACCTACGGACAGGCCTCCACTGAAGCTTTCTTT.

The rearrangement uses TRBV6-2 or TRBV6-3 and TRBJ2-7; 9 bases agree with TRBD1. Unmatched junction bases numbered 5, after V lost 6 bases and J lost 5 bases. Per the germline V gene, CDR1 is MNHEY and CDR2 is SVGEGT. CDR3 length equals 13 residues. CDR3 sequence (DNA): TGTGCCAGCAGGGTACAGGGGGCGGACGAGCAGTACTTC. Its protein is CASRVQGADEQYF.

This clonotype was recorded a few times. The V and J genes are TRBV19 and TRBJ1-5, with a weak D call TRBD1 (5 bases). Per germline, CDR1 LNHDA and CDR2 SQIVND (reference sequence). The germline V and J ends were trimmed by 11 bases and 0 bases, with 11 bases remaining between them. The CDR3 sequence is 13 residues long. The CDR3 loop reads CASRTHSNQPQHF. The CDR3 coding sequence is TGTGCCTCCCGGACACATAGCAATCAGCCCCAGCATTTT.

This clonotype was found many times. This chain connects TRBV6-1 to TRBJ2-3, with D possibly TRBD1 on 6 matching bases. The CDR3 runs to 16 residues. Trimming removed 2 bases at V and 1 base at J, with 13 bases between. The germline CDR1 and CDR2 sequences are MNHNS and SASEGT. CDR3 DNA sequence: TGTGCCAGCAGTGAATATTTTGGGGGCGGCACAGATACGCAGTATTTT. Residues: CASSEYFGGGTDTQYF.

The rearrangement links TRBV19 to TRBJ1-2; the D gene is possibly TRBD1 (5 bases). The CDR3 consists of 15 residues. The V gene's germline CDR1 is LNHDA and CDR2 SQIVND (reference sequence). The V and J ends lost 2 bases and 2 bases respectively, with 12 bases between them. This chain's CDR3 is CASSIRTPANYGYTF. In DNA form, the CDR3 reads TGTGCCAGTAGTATAAGGACACCAGCCAACTATGGCTACACCTTC.

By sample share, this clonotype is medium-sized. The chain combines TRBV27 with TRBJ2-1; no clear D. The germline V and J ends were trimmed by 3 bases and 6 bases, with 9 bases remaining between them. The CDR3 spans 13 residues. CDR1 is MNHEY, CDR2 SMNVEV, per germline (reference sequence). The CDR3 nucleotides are TGTGCCAGCAGTTTCTGGGCCCGCAATGAGCAGTTCTTC. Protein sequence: CASSFWARNEQFF.

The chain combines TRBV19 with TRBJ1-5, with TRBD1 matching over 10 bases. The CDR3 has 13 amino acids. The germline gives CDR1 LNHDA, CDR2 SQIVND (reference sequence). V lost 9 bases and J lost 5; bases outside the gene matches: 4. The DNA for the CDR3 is TGTGCCAGCGCCGGGACAGGGGATCAGCCCCAGCATTTT. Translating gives CASAGTGDQPQHF.

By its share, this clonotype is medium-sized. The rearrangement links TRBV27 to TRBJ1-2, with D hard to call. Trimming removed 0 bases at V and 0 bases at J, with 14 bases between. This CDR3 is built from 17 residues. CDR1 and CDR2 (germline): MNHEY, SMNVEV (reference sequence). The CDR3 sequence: CASSLSGQLLANYGYTF. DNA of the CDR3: TGTGCCAGCAGTTTATCTGGGCAGCTCCTAGCTAACTATGGCTACACCTTC.

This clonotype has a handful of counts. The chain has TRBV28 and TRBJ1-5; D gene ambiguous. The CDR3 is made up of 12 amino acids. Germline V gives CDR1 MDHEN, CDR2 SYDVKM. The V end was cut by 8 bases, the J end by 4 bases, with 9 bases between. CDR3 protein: CASRGGNQPQHF. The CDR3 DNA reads TGTGCCAGCCGGGGAGGTAATCAGCCCCAGCATTTT. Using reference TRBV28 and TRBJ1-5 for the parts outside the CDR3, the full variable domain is DVKVTQSSRYLVKRTGEKVFLECVQDMDHENMFWYRQDPGLGLRLIYFSYDVKMKEKGDIPEGYSVSREKKERFSLILESASTNQTSMYLCASRGGNQPQHFGDGTRLSIL.

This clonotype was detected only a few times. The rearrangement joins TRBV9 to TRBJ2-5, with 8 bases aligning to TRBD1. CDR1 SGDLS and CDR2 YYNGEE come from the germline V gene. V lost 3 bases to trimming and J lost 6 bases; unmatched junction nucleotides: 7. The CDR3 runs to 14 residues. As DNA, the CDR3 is TGTGCCAGCAGCGCCCACGACAGGGGACAGACCCAGTACTTC. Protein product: CASSAHDRGQTQYF.